Described below is a single T cell receptor (beta chain) sequence and its context. V was clipped by 1 base and J by 5 bases, with 12 bases between them. The germline CDR1 and CDR2 sequences are SGHTA and FQGNSA. The CDR3 covers 16 residues. The unsorted libraries had their origin in 2 million PBMCs stored at -80 C. TCRdb itself ran the 5' RACE reads through MiXCR, one entry per CDR3 protein. The repertoire holds around 70,000 distinct CDR3 sequences, roughly 5% seen once, with approximately 7.4% in the top ten. The data were taken from a study of neurological immune-mediated disorders. This TCR was sampled from a man aged 18 to 30 with multiple sclerosis. The rearrangement uses TRBV7-2 and TRBJ2-6, with D possibly TRBD2 on 5 matching bases. The sequenced sample was PBMCs. CDR3 in amino acids: CASSLVSVGWANVLTF. In DNA, the CDR3 is TGTGCCAGCAGCTTAGTTAGCGTCGGTTGGGCCAACGTCCTGACTTTC.